The clone carrying this TCR beta chain came up many times. Antigen unknown. TCRdb analysed the reads with MiXCR anew, one entry per CDR3 protein. The sample holds approximately 70,000 distinct CDR3 sequences, 3% to 4% seen once. This CDR3 spans 15 amino acids. The germline CDR1 and CDR2 sequences are SGHVS and FQNEAQ. The V and J ends lost 0 bases and 10 bases, in that order; junction bases with no gene match: 10. This record belongs to a study of T cell repertoires in cytomegalovirus infection. Looking at the study overall: Public TCR beta signatures marked donors with CMV infection and the matching HLA.

Study observations and caveats: Public TCR beta family frequency separated CMV-and-HLA carriers, including in an independent cohort. Within the response measured ex vivo, HLA-C-restricted CMV-specific TCR beta clonotypes were dominant.

V usage is TRBV7-8 and J usage is TRBJ1-1; TRBD1 matches at 8 bases. The specimen sequenced was PBMCs. The receptor was isolated from a human donor in good health (CMV status not recorded). Some clones in this sample may be carry-over from other donors' samples. CDR3 residues: CASSLARGQVNLAFF. CDR3 in DNA: TGTGCCAGCAGCTTAGCTCGGGGACAGGTGAATTTAGCTTTCTTT.